Each of the 20 T cell receptor beta chains below was sequenced from the same sample in a study of chemoradiotherapy in HPV16-positive cancers. The repertoire was sequenced with immunoSEQ multiplex PCR; TCRdb's copy has only in-frame clones and lacks some. Of about 67,000 clones listed, about nine tenths are singletons. Material: blood, obtained from a patient who underwent chemoradiotherapy. These receptors were obtained from a human donor with HPV-associated anogenital cancer.

The rearrangement links TRBV5-4 to TRBJ1-2; the match to TRBD1 covers 7 bases. Trimming at V came to 0 bases and at J to 8 bases, leaving 4 bases not matched to a gene. The CDR3 length is 13 residues. Germline loops: CDR1 SGHNT, CDR2 YYREEE (reference sequence). Here the CDR3 reads CASSLEGGRGYTF. For the CDR3, the DNA is TGTGCCAGCAGCTTGGAAGGGGGCAGAGGCTACACCTTC.

In this sample, this clone turned up once. V gene TRBV27 combines with J gene TRBJ2-1; D call uncertain. This CDR3 region has 13 residues. V dropped 10 bases and J dropped 4 bases, with 14 bases sitting between them. Germline lookup yields CDR1 MNHEY and CDR2 SMNVEV (reference sequence). The chain's CDR3 is CATSPGSYNEQFF. The CDR3 nucleotides are TGTGCCACCAGCCCCGGATCATACAATGAGCAGTTCTTC.

This clone was recorded once. The chain uses TRBV7-9 and TRBJ2-5; no clear D gene. There are 11 residues in the CDR3. Germline V CDR1 and CDR2: SEHNR, FQNEAQ (reference sequence). The V end was cut by 5 bases, the J end by 2 bases, with 3 bases between. This chain's CDR3 is CASSKQETQYF. The CDR3 DNA reads TGTGCCAGCAGCAAACAAGAGACCCAGTACTTC.

In its sample, this clone was seen once. The chain links TRBV25-1 to TRBJ1-1; tentative D call: TRBD1 (5 bases). CDR1 and CDR2 (germline): MGHDK, SYGVNS. The V end lost 1 base, the J end lost 2 bases, and 11 bases lay between the germline ends. This CDR3 contains 15 residues. CDR3 protein: CASSEFQGTNTEAFF. CDR3 DNA: TGTGCCAGCAGTGAATTTCAGGGCACCAACACTGAAGCTTTCTTT.

V is TRBV28 and J is TRBJ2-5; D is uncertain. The CDR3 contains 12 residues. Trimming took 6 bases from V and 7 from J, leaving 12 bases between them. The V gene's germline CDR1 is MDHEN and CDR2 SYDVKM. CDR3 sequence reads: CASSPILGTQYF. In DNA form, the CDR3 reads TGTGCCAGCAGCCCGATCCTCGGGACCCAGTACTTC.

The chain links TRBV6-5 to TRBJ2-7, with 11 bases lining up with TRBD1. J gave up 2 bases and V 6 bases, and 6 bases lay outside the gene matches. This CDR3 region has 15 residues. Germline lookup yields CDR1 MNHEY and CDR2 SVGAGI. The CDR3 coding sequence is TGTGCCAGCAGCTATGCGGGACAGGGGGCCTACGAGCAGTACTTC. It specifies CASSYAGQGAYEQYF.

This rearrangement joins TRBV27 to TRBJ2-2; perhaps TRBD2 as D (5 bases). Trimming took 2 bases from V and 7 from J, leaving 8 bases between them. The CDR3 covers 13 residues. Germline CDR1 MNHEY, CDR2 SMNVEV (reference sequence). The CDR3 DNA reads as TGTGCCAGCAGTTTAAGGGCGGGCGGGGAGCTGTTTTTT. Translated, it gives CASSLRAGGELFF.

This chain joins TRBV4-1 and TRBJ1-6; D uncertain. This CDR3 contains 14 residues. The V end lost 0 bases, the J end lost 8 bases, and 8 bases lay between the germline ends. Germline V lookup: CDR1 MGHRA, CDR2 YSYEKL. The CDR3 DNA sequence: TGCGCCAGCAGCCAAGATTTGTTGGATTCACCCCTCCACTTT. Protein product: CASSQDLLDSPLHF.

The gene calls are TRBV4-1 and TRBJ1-5; D is possibly TRBD1 (6 bases). V shed 4 bases and J shed 4 bases, with 17 bases lying between them. The CDR3 consists of 16 residues. Germline values: CDR1 MGHRA, CDR2 YSYEKL. The CDR3 is CASSPPGAGANQPQHF. In DNA, the CDR3 is TGCGCCAGCAGCCCCCCCGGTGCGGGGGCAAATCAGCCCCAGCATTTT.

This rearrangement joins TRBV4-1 to TRBJ2-7, with a tentative D call TRBD2 (5 bases). From germline, CDR1 is MGHRA and CDR2 YSYEKL. This CDR3 contains 15 residues. V gave up 1 base and J gave up 0 bases, with 10 bases separating them. The CDR3 nucleotides are TGCGCCAGCAGCCAAGGGAGGACGAGCTCCTACGAGCAGTACTTC. Residues: CASSQGRTSSYEQYF.

The chain combines TRBV7-9 with TRBJ1-3; D is uncertain. Germline V gives CDR1 SEHNR, CDR2 FQNEAQ (reference sequence). This CDR3 has 16 amino acids. The V end lost 1 base, the J end lost 3 bases, and 13 bases lay between the germline ends. CDR3 bases: TGTGCCAGCAGCTTAGTGAGCATAATAGTTGGAAACACCATATATTTT. Translating gives CASSLVSIIVGNTIYF.

The rearrangement links TRBV27 to TRBJ2-5, with TRBD2 matching over 10 bases. The last part of the DNA fits TRBJ2-7 better; the J call may be wrong. Germline values: CDR1 MNHEY, CDR2 SMNVEV (reference sequence). The CDR3 is 15 residues long. The CDR3 region has the DNA TGTGCCAGCAGCCGAAATTTAGCGGGAGGTTACGAGCAGTACTTC. This codes for CASSRNLAGGYEQYF.

The gene calls are TRBV5-1 and TRBJ2-4; 10 bases align to TRBD1. Trimming took 4 bases from V and 7 from J; bases not matched to a gene: 5. Germline V gene sequence: CDR1 SGHRS, CDR2 YFSETQ. The CDR3 covers 14 residues. CDR3 nucleotides: TGCGCCAGCAGCACCGGGACAGGGGAGAACATTCAGTACTTC. It yields the protein CASSTGTGENIQYF. The variable domain in full, with the rest retrieved from reference TRBV5-1 and TRBJ2-4, is KAGVTQTPRYLIKTRGQQVTLSCSPISGHRSVSWYQQTPGQGLQFLFEYFSETQRNKGNFPGRFSGRQFSNSRSEMNVSTLELGDSALYLCASSTGTGENIQYFGAGTRLSVL.

This rearrangement joins TRBV6-1 to TRBJ1-1; no clear D gene. The CDR3 length is 13 residues. V was cut by 4 bases and J by 3 bases, with 9 bases left in between. The germline CDR1 and CDR2 sequences are MNHNS and SASEGT. CDR3 DNA sequence: TGTGCCAGCAGTGTCCAGAGGGACACTGAAGCTTTCTTT. Encoded protein: CASSVQRDTEAFF.

The table lists this clone with a few counts. The chain couples TRBV7-6 to TRBJ2-3; a weak D match, TRBD1 (6 bases). The CDR3 runs to 15 residues. Germline lookup yields CDR1 SGHVS and CDR2 FNYEAQ. Trimming stripped 1 base from V and 2 bases from J, with 10 bases between. Here the CDR3 reads CASSLDNRVTDTQYF. CDR3 DNA: TGTGCCAGCAGCTTAGACAACAGGGTCACAGATACGCAGTATTTT.

The chain combines TRBV6-5 with TRBJ1-2; D may be TRBD1 (6 bases). V gave up 6 bases and J gave up 8 bases, with 16 bases separating them. The V gene's germline CDR1 is MNHEY and CDR2 SVGAGI. The CDR3 is 13 residues long. The CDR3 DNA follows: TGTGCCAGCAGAGCGACAGGCGGACGGGGCTACACCTTC. Translation gives CASRATGGRGYTF.

The chain is built from TRBV27 and TRBJ1-1, with D unclear. Trimming cost V 2 bases and J 4 bases, with 5 bases left between them. Germline values: CDR1 MNHEY, CDR2 SMNVEV (reference sequence). The CDR3 totals 12 residues. The CDR3 DNA is TGTGCCAGCAGTTTAGGGGTCACTGAAGCTTTCTTT. It specifies CASSLGVTEAFF.

The chain employs TRBV11-2 and TRBJ2-3; 9 nucleotides agree with TRBD2. There are 16 residues in the CDR3. CDR1 and CDR2 from the germline V gene are SGHAT and FQNNGV. V lost 5 bases to trimming and J lost 4 bases; unmatched junction nucleotides: 10. The CDR3: CASSRRGTSMSDTQYF. The CDR3 region has the DNA TGTGCCAGCAGCAGACGAGGGACTAGCATGTCAGATACGCAGTATTTT.

V and J are TRBV4-2 and TRBJ2-2; D call uncertain. The CDR3 consists of 15 residues. Between the trimmed V and J ends, which lost 0 bases and 8 bases, there was a span of 13 bases. Germline loops: CDR1 LGHNA, CDR2 YNFKEQ. Here the CDR3 reads CASSQDRPNGGELFF. CDR3 coding DNA: TGTGCCAGCAGCCAAGATCGACCGAATGGTGGGGAGCTGTTTTTT.

The chain uses TRBV5-4 and TRBJ2-1; either TRBD1 or TRBD2 may fit D (6 bases each). CDR3 length: 15 residues. V was pared by 2 bases and J by 4 bases, with 13 bases between. Germline V gene data show CDR1 as SGHNT and CDR2 as YYREEE (reference sequence). CDR3 nucleotide sequence: TGTGCCAGCAGCTTAGGGGGGCCGGGATACAATGAGCAGTTCTTC. Protein: CASSLGGPGYNEQFF.